The T cell receptor beta chain under discussion was sequenced for a study of T cell clones after liver transplantation. Trimming removed 4 bases at V and 5 bases at J, with 20 bases between. The germline V gene has CDR1 MNHEY and CDR2 SVGAGI. This CDR3 spans 16 amino acids. The table came from immunoSEQ multiplex PCR; TCRdb's copy has only in-frame clones and leaves some out. The sample lists approximately 51,000 clones; roughly 74% were seen once. The sample in question was CD4+ T cells from blood, obtained approximately 54 months after liver transplant. The rearrangement uses TRBV6-5 and TRBJ2-5; TRBD2 is a possible D gene (5 bases). The TCR originated in a human patient who received a liver transplant. Certain T cells may be donor cells from the graft. The DNA of the CDR3 is TGTGCCAGCAGTTCCGAGAGAGCGGCTCCAAGGGAGACCCAGTACTTC. Amino acid sequence: CASSSERAAPRETQYF.